The clone carrying this T cell receptor beta chain showed up just a few times. No antigen is known for it. A second PCR of about 6 to 11 cycles used a sample-barcoded 5' primer and a J-beta primer mix. TCRdb redid the calling of the 5' RACE reads with MiXCR, one entry per CDR3 protein. The sample has fewer than 2,000,000 distinct CDR3 sequences, about 35% seen once. This sample was taken from a study of blood T cells in healthy people across ages. Every donor provided roughly 10 milliliters of peripheral blood. CDR3 length equals 12 residues. Germline V gene data show CDR1 as ENHRY and CDR2 as SYGVKD. V shed 6 bases and J shed 3 bases, with 9 bases lying between them. Study results and caveats: Whereas aged donors had fewer naive CD4+ cells, long-lived donors had more of them and higher diversity.

The specimen sequenced was blood. The genes are TRBV10-3 and TRBJ2-7; D call uncertain. The receptor's source is a woman in her twenties or thirties in good health. CDR3 in amino acids: CAISLDVYEQYF. CDR3 DNA: TGTGCCATCAGCCTCGACGTCTACGAGCAGTACTTC.